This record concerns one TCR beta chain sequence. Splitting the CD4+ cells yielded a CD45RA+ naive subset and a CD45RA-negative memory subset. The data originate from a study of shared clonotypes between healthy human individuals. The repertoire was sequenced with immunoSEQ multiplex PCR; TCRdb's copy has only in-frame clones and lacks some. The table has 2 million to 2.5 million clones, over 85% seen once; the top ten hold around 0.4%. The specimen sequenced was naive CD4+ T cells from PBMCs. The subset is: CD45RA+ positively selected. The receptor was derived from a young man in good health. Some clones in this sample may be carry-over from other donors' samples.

The DNA of the CDR3 is TGTGCCAGCAGTTCAACCCCGAAACGGGGGGAGCAGTACTTC. Its translation: CASSSTPKRGEQYF. This chain connects TRBV28 to TRBJ2-7; tentatively, D is TRBD2 (6 bases). The CDR3 length is 14 residues. In germline, CDR1 is MDHEN, CDR2 SYDVKM. V was trimmed by 4 bases and J by 7 bases, leaving 17 bases between them.